One TCR beta chain is described in this entry. Its antigen is not known. The method was immunoSEQ multiplex PCR; TCRdb's version includes in-frame clones alone and lacks a portion of them. The data hold roughly 28,000 clones, with just over 90% observed a single time. V lost 0 bases, J lost 4 bases, and 4 bases stayed unmatched. The CDR3 has 15 residues. Germline loops: CDR1 SGHNT, CDR2 YYREEE (reference sequence). Time point of the sample: recipient sample about 28 days before transplant, after cytoreduction. The data stem from a study of T cell clonotyping in hematopoietic cell transplantation. Study-wide points: After transplant, recipient diversity fell while pathologically expanded clonotypes grew through day 180.

This specimen was peripheral blood mononuclear cells, taken before stem cell transplant. The sequence derives from a man aged 50-60 years with acute myeloid leukemia. Some clones in this sample may be carry-over from other donors' samples. V is TRBV5-4 and J is TRBJ1-3; 7 nucleotides match TRBD1. In DNA form, the CDR3 reads TGTGCCAGCAGCTTGGGGGACAGTAGCGGAAACACCATATATTTT. Translated, it gives CASSLGDSSGNTIYF.